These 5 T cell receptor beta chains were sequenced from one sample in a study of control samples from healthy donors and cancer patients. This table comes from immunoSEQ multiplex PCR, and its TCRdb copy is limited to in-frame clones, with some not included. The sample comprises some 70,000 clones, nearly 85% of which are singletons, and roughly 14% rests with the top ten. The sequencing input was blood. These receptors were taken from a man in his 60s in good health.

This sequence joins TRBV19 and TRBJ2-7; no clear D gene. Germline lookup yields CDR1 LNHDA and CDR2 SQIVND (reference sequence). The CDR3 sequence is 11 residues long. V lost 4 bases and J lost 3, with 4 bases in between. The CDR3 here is CASSTGYEQYF. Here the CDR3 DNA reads TGTGCCAGTAGTACAGGCTACGAGCAGTACTTC.

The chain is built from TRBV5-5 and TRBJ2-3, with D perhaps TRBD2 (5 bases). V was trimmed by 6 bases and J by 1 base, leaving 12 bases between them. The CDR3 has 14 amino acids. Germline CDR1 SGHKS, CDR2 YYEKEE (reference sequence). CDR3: CASKSGTRTDTQYF. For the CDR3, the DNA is TGTGCCAGCAAGAGCGGAACACGCACAGATACGCAGTATTTT.

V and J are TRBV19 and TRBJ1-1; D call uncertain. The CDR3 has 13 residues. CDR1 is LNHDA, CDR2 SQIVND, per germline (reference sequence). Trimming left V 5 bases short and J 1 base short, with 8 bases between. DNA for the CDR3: TGTGCCAGTAGTGTTTTTAAGAACACTGAAGCTTTCTTT. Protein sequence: CASSVFKNTEAFF.

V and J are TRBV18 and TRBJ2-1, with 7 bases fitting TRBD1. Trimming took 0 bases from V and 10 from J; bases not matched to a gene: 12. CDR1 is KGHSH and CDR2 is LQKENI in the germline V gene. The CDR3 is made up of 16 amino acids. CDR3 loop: CASSPPGQTIRREQFF. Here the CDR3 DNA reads TGTGCCAGCTCACCACCGGGACAGACCATCAGGAGGGAGCAGTTCTTC.

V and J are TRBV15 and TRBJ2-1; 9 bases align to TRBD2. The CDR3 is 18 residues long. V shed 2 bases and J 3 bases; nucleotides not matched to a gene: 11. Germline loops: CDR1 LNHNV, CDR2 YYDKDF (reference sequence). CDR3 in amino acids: CATSRQARLAAIYNEQFF. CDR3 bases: TGTGCCACCAGCAGACAAGCCAGACTAGCGGCCATCTACAATGAGCAGTTCTTC.